This note documents a single T cell receptor beta chain sequence. Antigen specificity is unknown. These data are taken from a study of cytomegalovirus exposure and HLA in healthy donors. Overall study findings and caveats: With further analysis later on, most CMV-associated TCR beta chains appeared HLA-restricted. The study found most TCR sequences rare, yet found some public TCRs in many donors.

At collection, donors were nominally healthy, but unrecorded immune exposures were probable. A multiplex PCR was run with 60 Vbeta primers and 13 Jbeta primers. The table came from immunoSEQ multiplex PCR; TCRdb's copy has only in-frame clones and leaves some out. Found here are over 120,000 clones, around 78% of them singletons; the top ten hold about 2.5%. Trimming stripped 6 bases from V and 4 bases from J, with 12 bases between. The CDR3 loop spans 13 amino acids. CDR1 is MNHNY and CDR2 is SVGAGI in the germline V gene (reference sequence). The sequenced material came from PBMCs. This chain links TRBV6-6 with TRBJ1-2; D remains ambiguous. This TCR came from a woman under 30 in good health and CMV-seropositive. CDR3 protein: CASSQAAFYGYTF. CDR3 bases: TGTGCCAGCAGCCAGGCCGCCTTCTATGGCTACACCTTC.